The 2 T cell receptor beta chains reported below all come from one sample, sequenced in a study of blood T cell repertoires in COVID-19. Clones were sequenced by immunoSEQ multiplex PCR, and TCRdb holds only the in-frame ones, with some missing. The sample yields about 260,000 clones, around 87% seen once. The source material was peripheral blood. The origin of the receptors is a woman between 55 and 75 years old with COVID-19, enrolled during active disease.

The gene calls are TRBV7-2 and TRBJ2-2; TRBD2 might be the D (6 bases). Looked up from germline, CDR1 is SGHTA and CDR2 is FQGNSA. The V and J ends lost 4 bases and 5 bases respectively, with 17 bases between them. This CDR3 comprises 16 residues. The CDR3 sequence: CASSYFLGGPTGELFF. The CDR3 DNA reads TGTGCCAGCAGCTACTTCCTGGGGGGACCAACCGGGGAGCTGTTTTTT.

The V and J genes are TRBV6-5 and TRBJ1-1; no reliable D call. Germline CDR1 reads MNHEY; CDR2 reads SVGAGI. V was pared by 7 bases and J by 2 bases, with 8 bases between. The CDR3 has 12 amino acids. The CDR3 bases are TGTGCCAGCACACGACATAACACTGAAGCTTTCTTT. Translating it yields CASTRHNTEAFF.